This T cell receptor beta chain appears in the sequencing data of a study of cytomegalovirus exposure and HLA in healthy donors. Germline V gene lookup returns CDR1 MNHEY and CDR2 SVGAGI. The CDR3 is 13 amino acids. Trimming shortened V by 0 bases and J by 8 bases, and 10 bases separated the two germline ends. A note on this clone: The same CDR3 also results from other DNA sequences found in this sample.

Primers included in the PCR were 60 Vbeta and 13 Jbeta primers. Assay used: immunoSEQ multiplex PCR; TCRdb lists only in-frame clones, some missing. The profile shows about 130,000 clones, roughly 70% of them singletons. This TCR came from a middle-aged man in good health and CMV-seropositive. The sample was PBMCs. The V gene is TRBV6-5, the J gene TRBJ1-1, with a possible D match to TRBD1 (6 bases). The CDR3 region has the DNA TGTGCCAGCAGTTACTCCAGGGGTACCGAAGCTTTCTTT. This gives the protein CASSYSRGTEAFF.